This T cell receptor (beta chain) is from a study of graft-versus-host responses after intestinal transplantation. Study as a whole: All recipients were given anti-thymocyte globulin induction, and tacrolimus and steroids were then administered for 3 to 4 years. Study-level points and caveats: After transplant, early declines in HvG clones were associated with peak levels of circulating GvH clones.

There were roughly 200,000 CFSE-labeled responder cells plated together with roughly 200,000 irradiated, violet-dye-labeled stimulator cells. This table comes from immunoSEQ multiplex PCR, and its TCRdb copy is limited to in-frame clones, with some not included. Counted here are 10,000 or so clones, around 27% occurring once; the ten biggest clones make up about 3.3%. CDR1 and CDR2 from the germline V gene are SGHRS and YFSETQ. The ends lost 3 bases at V and 7 bases at J; junction bases unmatched: 9. The length of the CDR3 is 15 residues. This clone ranks as medium-sized. The sequence was collected from a human patient who received an intestinal transplant. The chain links TRBV5-1 to TRBJ2-1, with 8 bases aligning to TRBD2. Source: alloreactive CD4+ T cells from a mixed lymphocyte reaction culture, taken before intestinal transplant. Subset meaning: CFSE-low proliferating T cells sorted from approximately 6-day pre-transplant mixed lymphocyte reaction (GvH or HvG direction). The DNA of the CDR3 is TGCGCCAGCAGCTACAGCGGGGGTCGTTGGAATGAGCAGTTCTTC. Protein: CASSYSGGRWNEQFF.